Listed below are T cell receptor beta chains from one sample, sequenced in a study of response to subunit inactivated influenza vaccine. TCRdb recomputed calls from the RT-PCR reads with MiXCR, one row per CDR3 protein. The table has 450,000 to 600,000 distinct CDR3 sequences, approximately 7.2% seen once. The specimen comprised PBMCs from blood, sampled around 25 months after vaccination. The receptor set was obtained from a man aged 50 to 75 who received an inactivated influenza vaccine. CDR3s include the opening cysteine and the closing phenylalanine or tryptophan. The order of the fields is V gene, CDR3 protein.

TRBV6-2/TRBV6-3,CASSYPTPGTAQNIQYF
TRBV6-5,CASSYSNSHAVVEQFF
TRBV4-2,CASSQAGGGRSYEQYF
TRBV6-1,CASSEGLAGPYEQYF
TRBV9,CASSVIAGGTGELFF
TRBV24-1,CATSGRGTYNEQFF
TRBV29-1,CSVDFSGHNEQFF
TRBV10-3,CAISESGLAGGLEQFF
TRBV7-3,CASSSGTGGGLGTQYF
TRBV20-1,CSAKQGTQQETQYF
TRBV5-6,CASSGGPFYGYTF
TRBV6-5,CASSYSGLADAMYNEQFF
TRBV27,CASGDRTYEQYF
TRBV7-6,CASSLAGHYEQYF
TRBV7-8,CASSSRFSGGPTDTQYF
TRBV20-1,CSATTDLARETQYF
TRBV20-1,CSARGQVNYEQYF
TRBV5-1,CASSPGTVNTGELFF